The 3 T cell receptor beta chains listed next were all sequenced from one sample in a study of blood T cell repertoires in COVID-19. Only in-frame clones appear in the TCRdb table, and some are missing; sequencing was by immunoSEQ multiplex PCR. The data contain some 280,000 clones, 85% of them singletons. The sequencing sample was made of peripheral blood. These TCRs come from a woman between 45 and 65 years old with active or convalescent COVID-19.

The chain uses TRBV11-2 and TRBJ1-2; D may be TRBD1 (5 bases). Germline-derived CDR1 and CDR2 are SGHAT and FQNNGV. The CDR3 length is 15 residues. Trimming cost V 4 bases and J 7 bases, with 19 bases left between them. CDR3 amino acids: CASSSTGFRTSGYTF. CDR3 nucleotide sequence: TGTGCCAGCAGCTCCACAGGATTCCGGACGAGTGGCTACACCTTC.

As concerns this clone: Other DNA sequences within the sample encode an identical CDR3. CDR3 DNA: TGTGCCAGCAGCCCCACAGGAATAAGGGGCTACACCTTC. Translation: CASSPTGIRGYTF. The chain couples TRBV6-5 to TRBJ1-2; perhaps TRBD1 as D (5 bases). Trimming left V 6 bases short and J 8 bases short, with 16 bases between. CDR1 is MNHEY and CDR2 is SVGAGI in the germline V gene. This CDR3 comprises 13 residues.

The chain recombines TRBV6-5 with TRBJ1-2; TRBD1 is a possible D gene (6 bases). Trimming took off 6 bases at V and 0 bases at J, with 14 bases between the two ends. The germline V gene encodes CDR1 MNHEY and CDR2 SVGAGI. The CDR3 totals 15 residues. This CDR3 is CASRTRDTANYGYTF. In nucleotides, the CDR3 is TGTGCCAGCAGAACACGGGACACAGCTAACTATGGCTACACCTTC.